Below, one T cell receptor (beta chain) is given with its context. What it binds is not known. The CDR3 contains 13 residues. V was cut by 6 bases and J by 3 bases, with 11 bases left in between. Germline CDR1 reads MNHNY; CDR2 reads SVGAGI (reference sequence). The data derive from a study of cytomegalovirus exposure and HLA in healthy donors. 13 Jbeta primers and 60 Vbeta primers were used for the PCR. Here immunoSEQ multiplex PCR was the method, and the copy in TCRdb shows in-frame clones only, minus some. The clone table shows 49,000 or so clones, with the ten largest holding roughly 27%. Findings and limits, study-wide: Most TCR sequences were seen very rarely across donors, but some public TCRs occurred in many.

The source of this sequence is a man in his forties in good health and CMV-seropositive. Input material: PBMCs. The chain uses TRBV6-6 and TRBJ2-5, with D possibly being TRBD2 (5 bases). This CDR3 reads CASSSTREETQYF. CDR3 DNA sequence: TGTGCCAGCAGCTCTACTAGAGAAGAGACCCAGTACTTC.